The T cell receptor (beta chain) described here comes from a study of blood T cell repertoires in COVID-19. Assay: immunoSEQ multiplex PCR; the TCRdb copy retains only in-frame clones and omits some. The repertoire holds 250,000 or so clones, with around 90% as singletons. The CDR3 has 14 residues. V lost 5 bases to trimming and J lost 7 bases; unmatched junction nucleotides: 9. From germline, CDR1 is SGHDT and CDR2 YYEEEE. This TCR came from a middle-aged woman who had been exposed to COVID-19. This rearrangement joins TRBV5-6 to TRBJ2-7; TRBD1 agrees at 10 bases. The sample taken for sequencing was PBMCs or T cells enriched from blood (not recorded which). CDR3 coding DNA: TGTGCCAGCAGAGCCGGGACAGGGGTGTGGGAGCAGTACTTC. It encodes CASRAGTGVWEQYF.